One TCR beta chain is described in this entry. As yet, its antigen is unknown. Using RNA template, CDR3s of TCR alpha and beta were amplified with iRepertoire arm-PCR. Tissue mRNA or PBMC total RNA, roughly 90-400 ng, went into one-step reverse transcription and amplification. TCRdb recomputed calls from the multiplex PCR reads with MiXCR, one row per CDR3 protein. The table includes fewer than 200,000 distinct CDR3 sequences, over 25% detected once. The sample is drawn from a study of glioma-infiltrating T cells. Study-level points and caveats: Above-expected tissue-blood divergence occurred in all gliomas, most in low-grade ones. Only very few CDR3 sequences appeared in both tissue and blood.

The CDR3 consists of 12 residues. The germline V gene encodes CDR1 SGHTA and CDR2 FQGNSA. Losses at the gene ends were 3 bases for V and 9 bases for J; bases not matched to a gene: 4. The chain joins TRBV7-2 to TRBJ2-5, with 7 bases aligning to TRBD2. The receptor's source is a human donor with low-grade glioma or glioblastoma, undergoing nonglioma brain surgery, or in good health (not recorded which). Material for sequencing was glioma tissue, nonneoplastic brain tissue, or PBMCs (not recorded which). The CDR3: CASSFHGGAQYF. In DNA form, the CDR3 reads TGTGCCAGCAGCTTCCATGGGGGGGCCCAGTACTTC.